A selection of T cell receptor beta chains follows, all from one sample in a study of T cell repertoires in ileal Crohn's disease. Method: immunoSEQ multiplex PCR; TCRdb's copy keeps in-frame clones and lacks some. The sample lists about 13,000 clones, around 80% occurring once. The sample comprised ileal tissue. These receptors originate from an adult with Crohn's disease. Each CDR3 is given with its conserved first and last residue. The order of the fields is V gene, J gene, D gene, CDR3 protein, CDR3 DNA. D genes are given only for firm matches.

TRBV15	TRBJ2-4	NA	CATSRDRGRDIQYF	TGTGCCACCAGCAGAGACAGGGGTCGGGACATTCAGTACTTC
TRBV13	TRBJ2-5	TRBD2	CASSLGRGGREQETQYF	TGTGCCAGCAGCTTAGGCCGAGGCGGGAGAGAGCAAGAGACCCAGTACTTC
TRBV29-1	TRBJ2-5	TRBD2	CSVSSGSQETQYF	TGCAGCGTTTCTAGCGGGAGTCAAGAGACCCAGTACTTC
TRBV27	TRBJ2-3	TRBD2	CASSLREGLTDTQYF	TGTGCCAGCAGTCTTCGGGAGGGCCTAACAGATACGCAGTATTTT
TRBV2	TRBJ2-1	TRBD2	CASSREQGLENEQFF	TGTGCCAGCAGCAGGGAACAGGGACTAGAAAATGAGCAGTTCTTC
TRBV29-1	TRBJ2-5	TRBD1	CSVLGQALGETQYF	TGCAGCGTCTTAGGACAGGCCTTAGGGGAGACCCAGTACTTC
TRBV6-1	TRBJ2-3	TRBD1	CASRTGGSADTQYF	TGTGCCAGCAGGACAGGGGGCAGTGCAGATACGCAGTATTTT
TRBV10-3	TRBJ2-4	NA	CAIGSGGSKNIQYF	TGTGCCATCGGTTCAGGGGGGTCCAAAAACATTCAGTACTTC
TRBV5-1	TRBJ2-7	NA	CASSFRGYEQYF	TGCGCCAGCAGCTTTAGGGGCTACGAGCAGTACTTC
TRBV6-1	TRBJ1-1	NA	CASIQGSTEAFF	TGTGCCAGCATACAGGGTAGCACTGAAGCTTTCTTT
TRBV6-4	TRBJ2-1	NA	CASSDFDGDEQFF	TGTGCCAGCAGTGATTTCGACGGGGATGAGCAGTTCTTC
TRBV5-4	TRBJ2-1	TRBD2	CASSLASLAGGYEQFF	TGTGCCAGCAGCTTAGCTTCACTAGCGGGAGGTTACGAGCAGTTCTTC
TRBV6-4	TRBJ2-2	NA	CASSDSSQVGELFF	TGTGCCAGCAGTGACTCCTCCCAGGTCGGGGAGCTGTTTTTT